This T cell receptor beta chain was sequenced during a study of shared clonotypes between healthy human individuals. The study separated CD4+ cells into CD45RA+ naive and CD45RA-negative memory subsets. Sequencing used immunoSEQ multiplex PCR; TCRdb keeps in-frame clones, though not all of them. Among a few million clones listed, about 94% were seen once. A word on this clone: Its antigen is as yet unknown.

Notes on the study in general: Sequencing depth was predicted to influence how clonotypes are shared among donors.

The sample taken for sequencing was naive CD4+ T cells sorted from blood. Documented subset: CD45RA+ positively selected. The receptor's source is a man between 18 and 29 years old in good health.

The CDR3 bases are TGTGCCAGCAGCTTAGAGTCGGGGTTCGAGCAGTACTTC. This translates into CASSLESGFEQYF. The chain has TRBV11-3 and TRBJ2-7; a weak D match, TRBD2 (5 bases). The V end was cut by 0 bases, the J end by 6 bases, with 9 bases between. The CDR3 spans 13 residues. CDR1 and CDR2 (germline): SGHNT, YENEEA.